This TCR beta chain was sequenced in a study of blood T cell repertoires in COVID-19. Background on the study: COVID-19 samples collected from the United States, Italy and Spain covered acute and convalescent phases. From T cells, B-cell-depleted T cells, or PBMCs came the material, which was cDNA or gDNA.

Germline CDR1 reads LGHNA; CDR2 reads YNFKEQ. The CDR3 is 14 residues long. The V end was cut by 8 bases, the J end by 0 bases, with 12 bases between. The assay was immunoSEQ multiplex PCR, and TCRdb's table has in-frame clones only and misses some. The profile shows roughly 360,000 clones, roughly 90% of them singletons. Participant-given clinical history determined each cohort assignment. The receptor was isolated from a woman aged 25 to 39 with acute COVID-19. V usage is TRBV4-2 and J usage is TRBJ2-3, with unresolved D. Material for sequencing was PBMCs or T cells enriched from blood (not recorded which). The CDR3, as DNA: TGTGCCAGCGGAGACCCGGGTAGCACAGATACGCAGTATTTT. Translation: CASGDPGSTDTQYF.